This TCR beta chain derives from a study of cytomegalovirus exposure and HLA in healthy donors. PCR primers comprised 60 Vbeta and 13 Jbeta primers. The method was immunoSEQ multiplex PCR; TCRdb's version includes in-frame clones alone and lacks a portion of them. The profile shows 100,000 to 150,000 clones, about four fifths of them singletons. The germline V gene encodes CDR1 SGHRS and CDR2 YFSETQ. Trimming pared 4 bases from V and 0 bases from J, leaving 8 bases between. The CDR3 loop spans 14 amino acids. Sequenced sample: PBMCs. The chain couples TRBV5-1 to TRBJ1-3; D is unclear. The receptor was derived from a woman between 40 and 55 years old in good health and CMV-seronegative. CDR3 sequence (DNA): TGCGCCAGCAGCCGAGCAGGCTCTGGAAACACCATATATTTT. It encodes CASSRAGSGNTIYF.